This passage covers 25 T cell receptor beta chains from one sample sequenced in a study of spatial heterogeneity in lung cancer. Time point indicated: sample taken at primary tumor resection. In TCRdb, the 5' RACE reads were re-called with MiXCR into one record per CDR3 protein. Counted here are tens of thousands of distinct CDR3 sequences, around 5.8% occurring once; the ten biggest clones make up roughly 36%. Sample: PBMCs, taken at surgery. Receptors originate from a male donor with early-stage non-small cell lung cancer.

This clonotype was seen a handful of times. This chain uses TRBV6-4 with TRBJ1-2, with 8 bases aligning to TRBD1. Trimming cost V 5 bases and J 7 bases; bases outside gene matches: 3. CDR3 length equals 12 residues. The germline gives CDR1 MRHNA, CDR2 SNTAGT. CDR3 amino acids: CASSTGGGGYTF. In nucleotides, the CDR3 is TGTGCCAGCAGTACAGGGGGTGGTGGCTACACCTTC.

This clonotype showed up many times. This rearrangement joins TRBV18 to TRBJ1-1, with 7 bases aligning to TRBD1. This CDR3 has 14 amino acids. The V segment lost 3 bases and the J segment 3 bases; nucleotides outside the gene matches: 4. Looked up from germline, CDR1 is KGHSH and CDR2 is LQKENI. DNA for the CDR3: TGTGCCAGCTCACCGGGACAGCAGCACACTGAAGCTTTCTTT. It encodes CASSPGQQHTEAFF.

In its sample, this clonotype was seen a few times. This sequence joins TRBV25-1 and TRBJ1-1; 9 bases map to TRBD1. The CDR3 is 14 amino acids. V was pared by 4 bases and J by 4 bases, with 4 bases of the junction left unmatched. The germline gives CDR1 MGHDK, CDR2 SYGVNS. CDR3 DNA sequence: TGTGCCAGCAGTGCCACGGGACAGGGCACTGAAGCTTTCTTT. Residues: CASSATGQGTEAFF.

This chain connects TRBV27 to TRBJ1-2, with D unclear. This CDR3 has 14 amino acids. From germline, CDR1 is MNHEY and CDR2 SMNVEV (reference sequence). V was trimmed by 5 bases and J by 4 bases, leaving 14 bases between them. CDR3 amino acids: CASSPRLRAYGYTF. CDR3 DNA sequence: TGTGCCAGCAGTCCCCGGTTGAGGGCCTATGGCTACACCTTC.

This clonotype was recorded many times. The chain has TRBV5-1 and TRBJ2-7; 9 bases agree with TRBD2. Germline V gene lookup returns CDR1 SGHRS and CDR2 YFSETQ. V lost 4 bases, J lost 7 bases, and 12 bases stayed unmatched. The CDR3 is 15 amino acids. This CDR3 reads CASSRWGAGGEEQYF. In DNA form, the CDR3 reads TGCGCCAGCAGCCGATGGGGAGCGGGAGGAGAGGAGCAGTACTTC.

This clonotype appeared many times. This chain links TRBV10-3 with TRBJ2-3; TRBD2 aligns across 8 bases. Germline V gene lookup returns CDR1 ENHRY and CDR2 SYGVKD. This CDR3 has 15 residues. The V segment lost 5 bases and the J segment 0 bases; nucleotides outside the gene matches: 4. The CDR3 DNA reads TGTGCCATCAGTCCGGGGGGGGCGAGCACAGATACGCAGTATTTT. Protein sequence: CAISPGGASTDTQYF.

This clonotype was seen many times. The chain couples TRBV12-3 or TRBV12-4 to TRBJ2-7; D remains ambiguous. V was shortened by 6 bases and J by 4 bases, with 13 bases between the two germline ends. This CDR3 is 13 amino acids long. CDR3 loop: CASSPSGHYEQYF. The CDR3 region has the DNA TGTGCCAGCAGCCCTTCCGGGCATTACGAGCAGTACTTC.

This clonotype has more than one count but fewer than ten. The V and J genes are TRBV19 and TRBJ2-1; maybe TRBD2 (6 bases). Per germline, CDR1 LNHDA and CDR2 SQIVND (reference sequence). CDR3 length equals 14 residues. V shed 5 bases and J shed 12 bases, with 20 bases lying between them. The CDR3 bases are TGTGCCAGTAGTGGTATGAGTAAGGACTATGGGCAGTTCTTC. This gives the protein CASSGMSKDYGQFF.

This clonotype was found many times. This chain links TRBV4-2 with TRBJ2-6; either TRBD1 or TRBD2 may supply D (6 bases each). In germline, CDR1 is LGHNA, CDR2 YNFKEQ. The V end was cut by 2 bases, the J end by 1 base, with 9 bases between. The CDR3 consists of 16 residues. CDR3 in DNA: TGTGCCAGCAGCCAAACGGGGGCTTCTGGGGCCAACGTCCTGACTTTC. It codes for CASSQTGASGANVLTF.

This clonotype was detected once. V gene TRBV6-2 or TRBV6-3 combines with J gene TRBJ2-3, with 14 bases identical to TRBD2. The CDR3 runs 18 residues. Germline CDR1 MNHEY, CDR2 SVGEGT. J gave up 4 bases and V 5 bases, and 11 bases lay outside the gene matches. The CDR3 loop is CASSRQPGLAGAADTQYF. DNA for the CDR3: TGTGCCAGCAGTAGACAGCCGGGACTAGCGGGAGCTGCAGATACGCAGTATTTT.

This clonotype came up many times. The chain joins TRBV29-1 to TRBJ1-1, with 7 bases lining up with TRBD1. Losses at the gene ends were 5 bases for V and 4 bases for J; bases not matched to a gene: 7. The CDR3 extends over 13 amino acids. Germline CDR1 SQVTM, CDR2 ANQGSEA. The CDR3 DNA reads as TGCAGCGTTTCTAGGGGGCGAATCACTGAAGCTTTCTTT. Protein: CSVSRGRITEAFF.

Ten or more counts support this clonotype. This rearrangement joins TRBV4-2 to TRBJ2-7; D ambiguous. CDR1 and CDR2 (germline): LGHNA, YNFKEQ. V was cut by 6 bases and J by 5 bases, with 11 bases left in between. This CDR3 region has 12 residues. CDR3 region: CASSQVGDEQYF. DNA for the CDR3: TGTGCCAGCAGTCAGGTTGGGGACGAGCAGTACTTC.

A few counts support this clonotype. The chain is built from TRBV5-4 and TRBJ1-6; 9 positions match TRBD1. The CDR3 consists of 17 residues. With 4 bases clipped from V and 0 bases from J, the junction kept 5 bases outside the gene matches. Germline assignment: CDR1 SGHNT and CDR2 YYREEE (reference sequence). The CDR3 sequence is CASSRGTGSSYNSPLHF. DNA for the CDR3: TGTGCCAGCAGCCGGGGGACAGGGAGCTCCTATAATTCACCCCTCCACTTT.

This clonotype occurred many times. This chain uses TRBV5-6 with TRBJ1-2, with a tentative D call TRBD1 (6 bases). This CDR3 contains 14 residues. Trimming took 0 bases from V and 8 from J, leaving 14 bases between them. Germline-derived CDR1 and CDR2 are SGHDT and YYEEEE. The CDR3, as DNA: TGTGCCAGCAGCTTGGCCGGCAGGGGAGGAGGCTACACCTTC. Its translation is CASSLAGRGGGYTF.

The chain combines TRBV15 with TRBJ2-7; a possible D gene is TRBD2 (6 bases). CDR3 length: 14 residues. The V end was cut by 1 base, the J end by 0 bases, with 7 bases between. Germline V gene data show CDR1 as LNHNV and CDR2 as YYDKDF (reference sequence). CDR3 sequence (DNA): TGTGCCACCAGCAGAGCGGGAGCCTCCTACGAGCAGTACTTC. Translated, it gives CATSRAGASYEQYF.

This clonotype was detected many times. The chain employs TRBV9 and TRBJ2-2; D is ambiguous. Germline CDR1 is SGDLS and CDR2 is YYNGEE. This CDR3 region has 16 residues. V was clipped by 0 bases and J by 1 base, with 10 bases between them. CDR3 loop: CASSVGGSLNTGELFF. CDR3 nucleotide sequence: TGTGCCAGCAGCGTAGGCGGCAGCTTGAACACCGGGGAGCTGTTTTTT.

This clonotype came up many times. CDR3 nucleotides: TGTGCCAGCAGTTACTCGGGGATCGGGCGCGGTTTGTACGAGCAGTACTTC. Amino acid sequence: CASSYSGIGRGLYEQYF. V gene TRBV6-5 combines with J gene TRBJ2-7, with D unresolved. V was pared by 0 bases and J by 4 bases, with 19 bases between. The CDR3 consists of 17 residues. Germline V gene data show CDR1 as MNHEY and CDR2 as SVGAGI.

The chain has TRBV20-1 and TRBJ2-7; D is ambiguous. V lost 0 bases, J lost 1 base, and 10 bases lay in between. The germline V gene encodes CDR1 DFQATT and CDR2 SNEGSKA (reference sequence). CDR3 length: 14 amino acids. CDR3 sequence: CSARDALLSYEQYF. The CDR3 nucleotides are TGCAGTGCTAGAGATGCGTTACTATCCTACGAGCAGTACTTC.

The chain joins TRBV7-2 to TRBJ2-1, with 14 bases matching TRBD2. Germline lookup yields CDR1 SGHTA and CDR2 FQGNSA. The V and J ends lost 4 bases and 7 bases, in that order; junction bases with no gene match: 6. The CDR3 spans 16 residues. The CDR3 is CASSYRLAGGLNEQFF. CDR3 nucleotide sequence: TGTGCCAGCAGCTACCGACTAGCGGGAGGGTTGAATGAGCAGTTCTTC.

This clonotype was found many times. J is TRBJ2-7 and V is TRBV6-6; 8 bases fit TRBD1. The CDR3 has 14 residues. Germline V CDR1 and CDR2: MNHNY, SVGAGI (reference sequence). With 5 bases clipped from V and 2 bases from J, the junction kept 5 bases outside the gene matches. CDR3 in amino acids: CASSKDRVTYEQYF. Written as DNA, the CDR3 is TGTGCCAGCAGTAAGGACAGGGTGACCTACGAGCAGTACTTC.

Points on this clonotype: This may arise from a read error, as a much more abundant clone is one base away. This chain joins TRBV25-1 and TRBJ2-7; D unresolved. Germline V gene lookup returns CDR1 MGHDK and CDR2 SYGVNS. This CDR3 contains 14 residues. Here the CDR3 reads CTSSELENFYEQYF. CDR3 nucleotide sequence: TGTACCAGCAGTGAATTGGAGAATTTCTACGAGCAGTACTTC.

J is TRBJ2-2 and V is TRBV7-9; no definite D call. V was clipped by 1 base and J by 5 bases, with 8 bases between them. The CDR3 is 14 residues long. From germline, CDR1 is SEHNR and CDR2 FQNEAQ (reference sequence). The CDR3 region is CASSLGALTGELFF. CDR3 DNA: TGTGCCAGCAGCTTAGGGGCCTTAACCGGGGAGCTGTTTTTT.

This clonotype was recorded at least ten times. Written as DNA, the CDR3 is TGTGCCAGCAGAGATTACACCGGGGAGCTGTTTTTT. Protein product: CASRDYTGELFF. The chain employs TRBV6-5 and TRBJ2-2; D not resolved. Germline-derived CDR1 and CDR2 are MNHEY and SVGAGI. The ends were cut back, 6 bases at V and 3 bases at J, with 5 bases in the middle. This CDR3 has 12 residues.

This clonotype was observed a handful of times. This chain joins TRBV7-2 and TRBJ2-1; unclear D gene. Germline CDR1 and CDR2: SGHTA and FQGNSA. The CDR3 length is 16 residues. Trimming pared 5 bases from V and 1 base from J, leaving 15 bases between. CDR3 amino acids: CASSLWVSQSYNEQFF. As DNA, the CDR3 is TGTGCCAGCAGCCTATGGGTTAGCCAATCCTACAATGAGCAGTTCTTC.

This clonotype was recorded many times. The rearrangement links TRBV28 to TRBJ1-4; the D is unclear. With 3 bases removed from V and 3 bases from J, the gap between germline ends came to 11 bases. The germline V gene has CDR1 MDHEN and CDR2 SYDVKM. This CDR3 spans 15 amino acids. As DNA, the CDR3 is TGTGCCAGCAGTTTCGCGAGGGAGGCTAATGAAAAACTGTTTTTT. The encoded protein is CASSFAREANEKLFF.